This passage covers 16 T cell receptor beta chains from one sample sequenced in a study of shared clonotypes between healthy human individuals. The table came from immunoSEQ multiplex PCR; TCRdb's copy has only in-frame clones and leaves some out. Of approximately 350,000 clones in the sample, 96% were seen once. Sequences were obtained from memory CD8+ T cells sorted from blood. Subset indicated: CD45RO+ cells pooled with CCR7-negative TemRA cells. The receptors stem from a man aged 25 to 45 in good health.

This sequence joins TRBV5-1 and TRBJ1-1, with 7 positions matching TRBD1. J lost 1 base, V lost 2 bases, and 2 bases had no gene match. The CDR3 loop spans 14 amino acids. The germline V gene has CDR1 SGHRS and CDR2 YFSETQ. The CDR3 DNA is TGCGCCAGCAGCTTCAGGGGGTCGAACACTGAAGCTTTCTTT. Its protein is CASSFRGSNTEAFF.

The DNA of the CDR3 is TGTGCCAGCAGTAAATACACTGAATACAATGAGCAGTTCTTC. This sequence encodes CASSKYTEYNEQFF. The chain uses TRBV11-2 and TRBJ2-1, with D unresolved. The CDR3 runs to 14 residues. V lost 6 bases to trimming and J lost 4 bases, with 13 bases between them. Germline loops: CDR1 SGHAT, CDR2 FQNNGV.

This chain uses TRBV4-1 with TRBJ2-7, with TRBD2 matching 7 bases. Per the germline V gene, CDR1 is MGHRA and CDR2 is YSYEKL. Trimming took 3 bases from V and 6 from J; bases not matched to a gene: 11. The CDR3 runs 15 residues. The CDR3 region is CASSHYGTTGSEQYF. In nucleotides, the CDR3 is TGCGCCAGCAGCCACTACGGGACTACGGGATCCGAGCAGTACTTC.

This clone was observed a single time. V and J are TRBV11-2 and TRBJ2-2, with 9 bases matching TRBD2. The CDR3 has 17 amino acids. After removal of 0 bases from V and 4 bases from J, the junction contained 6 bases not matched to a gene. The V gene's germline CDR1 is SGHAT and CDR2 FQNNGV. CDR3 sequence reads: CASSLDRLAVGTGELFF. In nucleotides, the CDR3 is TGTGCCAGCAGCTTAGATAGACTAGCGGTTGGCACCGGGGAGCTGTTTTTT.

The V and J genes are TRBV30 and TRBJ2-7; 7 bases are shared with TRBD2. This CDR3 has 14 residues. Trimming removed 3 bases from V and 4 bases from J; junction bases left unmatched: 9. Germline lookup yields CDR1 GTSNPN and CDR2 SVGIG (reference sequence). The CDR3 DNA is TGTGCCTGGAGCTGGGGACTAAACAAATACGAGCAGTACTTC. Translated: CAWSWGLNKYEQYF.

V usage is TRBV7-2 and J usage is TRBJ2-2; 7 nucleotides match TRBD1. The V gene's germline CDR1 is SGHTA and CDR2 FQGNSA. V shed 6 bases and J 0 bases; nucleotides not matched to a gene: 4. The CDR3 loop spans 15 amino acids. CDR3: CASRVDRANTGELFF. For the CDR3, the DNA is TGTGCCAGCAGGGTCGACAGGGCGAACACCGGGGAGCTGTTTTTT.

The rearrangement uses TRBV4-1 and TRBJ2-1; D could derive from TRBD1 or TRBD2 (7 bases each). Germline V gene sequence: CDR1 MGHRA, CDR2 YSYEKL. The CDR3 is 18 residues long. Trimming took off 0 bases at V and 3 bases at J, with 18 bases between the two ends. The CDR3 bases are TGCGCCAGCAGCCAAGAAGGGCGACAGGGAGGGTTCTACAATGAGCAGTTCTTC. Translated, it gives CASSQEGRQGGFYNEQFF.

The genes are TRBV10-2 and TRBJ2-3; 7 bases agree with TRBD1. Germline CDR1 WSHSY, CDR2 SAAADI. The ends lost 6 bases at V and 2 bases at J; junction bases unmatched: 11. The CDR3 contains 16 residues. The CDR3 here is CASREYRGSVTDTQYF. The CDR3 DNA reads TGCGCCAGCAGAGAATACAGGGGTTCGGTCACAGATACGCAGTATTTT.

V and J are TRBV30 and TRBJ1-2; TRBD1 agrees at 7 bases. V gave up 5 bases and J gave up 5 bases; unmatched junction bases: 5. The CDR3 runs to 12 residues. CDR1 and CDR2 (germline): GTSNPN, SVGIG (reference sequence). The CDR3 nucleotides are TGTGCCTGGGGGGACAGCGCGTATGGCTACACCTTC. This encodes CAWGDSAYGYTF.

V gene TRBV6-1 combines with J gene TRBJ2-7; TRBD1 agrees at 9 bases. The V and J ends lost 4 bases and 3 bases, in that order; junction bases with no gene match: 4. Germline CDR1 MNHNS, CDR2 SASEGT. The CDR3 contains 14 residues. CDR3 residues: CASSASGQGYEQYF. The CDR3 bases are TGTGCCAGCAGTGCGTCGGGACAGGGCTACGAGCAGTACTTC.

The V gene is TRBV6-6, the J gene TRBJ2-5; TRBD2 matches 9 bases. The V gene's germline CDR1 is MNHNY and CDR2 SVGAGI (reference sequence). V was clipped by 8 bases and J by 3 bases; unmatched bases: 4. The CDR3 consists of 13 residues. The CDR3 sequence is CASLAGLKETQYF. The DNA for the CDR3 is TGTGCCAGCCTAGCGGGGTTAAAAGAGACCCAGTACTTC.

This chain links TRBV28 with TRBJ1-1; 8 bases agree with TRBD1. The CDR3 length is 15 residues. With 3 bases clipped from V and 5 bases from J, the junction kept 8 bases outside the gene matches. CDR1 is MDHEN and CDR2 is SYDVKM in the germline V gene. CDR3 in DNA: TGTGCCAGCAGTTTGCTTGCGCAGGGGGCTACTGAAGCTTTCTTT. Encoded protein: CASSLLAQGATEAFF.

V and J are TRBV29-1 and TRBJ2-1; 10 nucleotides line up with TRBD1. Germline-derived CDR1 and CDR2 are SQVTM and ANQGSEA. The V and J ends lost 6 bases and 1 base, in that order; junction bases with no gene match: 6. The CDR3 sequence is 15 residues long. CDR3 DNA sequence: TGCAGCGTCTCTGACAGGGGGCAATCCTACAATGAGCAGTTCTTC. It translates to CSVSDRGQSYNEQFF.

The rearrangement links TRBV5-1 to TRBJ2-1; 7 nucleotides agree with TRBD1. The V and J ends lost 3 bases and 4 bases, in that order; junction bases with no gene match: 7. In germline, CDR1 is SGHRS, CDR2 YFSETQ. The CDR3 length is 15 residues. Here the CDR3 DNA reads TGCGCCAGCAGCTCTCCCACGACAGGGTACAATGAGCAGTTCTTC. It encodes CASSSPTTGYNEQFF.

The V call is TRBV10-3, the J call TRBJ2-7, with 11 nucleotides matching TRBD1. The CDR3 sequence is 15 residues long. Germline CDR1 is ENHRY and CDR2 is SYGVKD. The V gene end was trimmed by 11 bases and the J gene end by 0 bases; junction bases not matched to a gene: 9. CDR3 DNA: TGTGCCTCCCGCACCGGGACAGGGGGCTCCTACGAGCAGTACTTC. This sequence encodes CASRTGTGGSYEQYF.

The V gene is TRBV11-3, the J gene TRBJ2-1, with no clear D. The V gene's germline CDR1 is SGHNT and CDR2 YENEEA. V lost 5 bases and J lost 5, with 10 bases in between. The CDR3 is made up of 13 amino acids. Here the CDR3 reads CASSRARHNEQFF. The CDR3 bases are TGTGCCAGCAGCCGTGCGCGGCACAATGAGCAGTTCTTC.